This T cell receptor beta chain was observed in a study of post-analysis software for immune sequencing data (dated by TCRdb to the mid-2010s). With respect to the entire study: Relapsing-remitting, secondary progressive and progressive-relapsing multiple sclerosis were recorded as disease courses, and subtype annotation was lacking for some patients. The multiple sclerosis patient repertoires were compared with 11 previously published healthy control repertoires from donors aged about 6 to 26 years. A subset of samples was prepared in parallel using single-end sample barcoding, then pooled and co-amplified after Illumina adapter ligation. The paper's findings and limits, for the study overall: Direct clustering with F measure revealed strong co-clustering of samples prepared in the same batch, which led to a batch-effect correction. The multiple sclerosis patient group was slightly younger than the control group. Multiple sclerosis patients had significantly lower normalized Chao1 diversity than controls, a result that suggests substantial peripheral T-cell clonal expansion. Patients showed significantly higher frequencies than controls for a handful of TRBV segments, among them TRBV5-6, TRBV5-1 and TRBV20-1.

Library preparation employed PCR. TCRdb names Illumina HiSeq 2500 as the instrument used. To reduce PCR and sequencing biases, unique molecular identifiers were incorporated into the TCR beta cDNA libraries. Per 1 to 10 million input T cells, approximately 500,000 cDNA molecules were obtained, such that each molecule approximated one T cell. The patient libraries were prepared and sequenced using the same protocol as the earlier healthy control dataset. Samples belonging to the same batch were prepared together, multiplexed and sequenced on a shared HiSeq lane. Turning to the authors' computational methods: MIGEC handled the raw barcoded reads, throwing out single-read molecular identifier groups before consensus assembly and CDR3 extraction. Clonotype tables were post-analysed with VDJtools, normalizing diversity by down-sampling all datasets to the smallest sample size. To correct batch-related cross-sample contamination, repertoire overlap clustering matched CDR3 amino acid sequences but not nucleotide sequences. The raw public data were reprocessed by TCRdb itself: fastp quality trimming at Q25, MiXCR clonotype calling, in-frame beta chains only. Rows are combined by CDR3 protein, so each entry shows the most common genes and DNA. The V and J calls here are based on TCRdb, not the publication. This sample holds fewer than 550,000 distinct CDR3 sequences; around 34% were observed only once. The ten largest clones capture 4.5% to 7.5% of the sample.

TCR beta repertoires were profiled from peripheral blood of about a dozen young patients with multiple sclerosis to demonstrate the VDJtools post-analysis software. The multiple sclerosis patients were children and adolescents ranging in age from roughly 6 to 15 years. Regarding this clonotype: This receptor's antigen is unknown. Base qualities are not at hand, and no much larger clone is one base apart.

Based on the germline V gene (reference sequence), the CDR1 and CDR2 sequences are SEHNR and FQNEAQ. V is reduced by 5 bases and J by 5 bases, leaving a spacing of 15 bases between them. The CDR3 contains 14 residues, cysteine and phenylalanine counted. Here the CDR3 DNA is all that survives: 42 bases in frame from base 1. This receptor chain uses TRBV7-9 and TRBJ2-5; TRBD2 is a possible D gene, resting on 5 matching bases. The TCR comes from a girl between 2 and 17 years old with multiple sclerosis. The sequenced sample was blood. This receptor has the CDR3 CASSPPAGRETQYF. The bases read TGTGCCAGCAGCCCCCCGGCGGGTCGGGAGACCCAGTACTTC.